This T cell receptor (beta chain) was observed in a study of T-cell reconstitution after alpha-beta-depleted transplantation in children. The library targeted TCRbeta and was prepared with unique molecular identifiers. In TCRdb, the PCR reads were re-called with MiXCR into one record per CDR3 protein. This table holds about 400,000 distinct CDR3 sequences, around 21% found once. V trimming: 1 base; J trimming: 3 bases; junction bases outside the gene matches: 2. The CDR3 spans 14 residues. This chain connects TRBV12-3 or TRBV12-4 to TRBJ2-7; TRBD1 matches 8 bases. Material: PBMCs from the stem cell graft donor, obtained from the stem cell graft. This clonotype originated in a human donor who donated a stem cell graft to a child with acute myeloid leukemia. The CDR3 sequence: CASSLDGQGYEQYF. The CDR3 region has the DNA TGTGCCAGCAGTTTAGATGGACAGGGCTACGAGCAGTACTTC.